These 30 T cell receptor beta chains originate from one sample sequenced in a study of shared clonotypes between healthy human individuals. Method: immunoSEQ multiplex PCR; TCRdb's copy keeps in-frame clones and lacks some. Of 490,000 or so clones in the sample, about 80% are singletons; the top ten hold approximately 12%. Sequencing was carried out using PBMCs. All receptors derive from a woman between 40 and 55 years old in good health. Some clones in this sample may be carry-over from other donors' samples.

This clone was detected ten times or more. This sample includes further DNA sequences coding for the same CDR3. The CDR3 bases are TGTGCCACCAGCAGGACAGGGGCCACTGAAGCTTTCTTT. Amino acid sequence: CATSRTGATEAFF. The genes are TRBV15 and TRBJ1-1, with 8 bases matching TRBD1. CDR3 length equals 13 residues. The trim removed 3 bases at V and 4 bases at J, leaving 1 base unmatched. CDR1 and CDR2 (germline): LNHNV, YYDKDF (reference sequence).

V gene TRBV16 combines with J gene TRBJ2-3; D is uncertain. V was pared by 1 base and J by 0 bases, with 14 bases between. CDR1 and CDR2 (germline): KGHSY, FQNENV. The CDR3 extends over 17 amino acids. In DNA, the CDR3 is TGTGCCAGCAGCCAATTGAGTCAGACAAAGAGCACAGATACGCAGTATTTT. Residues: CASSQLSQTKSTDTQYF.

This chain uses TRBV7-6 with TRBJ2-5; no reliable D call. CDR1 and CDR2 (germline): SGHVS, FNYEAQ. The V gene lost 2 bases and the J gene lost 5 bases, with 15 bases spanning the gap. The CDR3 totals 15 residues. CDR3: CASSLTERLYETQYF. In DNA form, the CDR3 reads TGTGCCAGCAGCTTAACGGAAAGGCTGTACGAGACCCAGTACTTC.

The V call is TRBV27, the J call TRBJ2-7; D may match TRBD1 or TRBD2 (5 bases each). V lost 6 bases and J 0 bases, leaving 15 bases between the germline ends. Per germline, CDR1 MNHEY and CDR2 SMNVEV (reference sequence). The CDR3 loop spans 15 amino acids. In DNA form, the CDR3 reads TGTGCCAGCAGGCGAGGGACCGATAGCTCCTACGAGCAGTACTTC. It yields the protein CASRRGTDSSYEQYF.

The rearrangement joins TRBV13 to TRBJ1-1; unclear D gene. Germline lookup yields CDR1 PRHDT and CDR2 FYEKMQ (reference sequence). This CDR3 is built from 13 residues. Trimming took 1 base from V and 1 from J, leaving 4 bases between them. CDR3: CASSLEENTEAFF. DNA for the CDR3: TGTGCCAGCAGCTTAGAGGAGAACACTGAAGCTTTCTTT.

The V gene is TRBV4-3, the J gene TRBJ2-4; perhaps TRBD1 as D (6 bases). Looked up from germline, CDR1 is LGHNA and CDR2 is YSLEER. CDR3 length equals 15 residues. V lost 1 base and J lost 5, with 12 bases in between. The CDR3 loop is CASSQGPGQQNIQYF. The CDR3 nucleotides read TGCGCCAGCAGCCAAGGACCGGGACAACAAAACATTCAGTACTTC.

V usage is TRBV9 and J usage is TRBJ2-5; 8 positions agree with TRBD2. V shed 3 bases, J shed 4 bases, and the junction held 8 bases outside the gene matches. Germline values: CDR1 SGDLS, CDR2 YYNGEE. The CDR3 loop spans 15 amino acids. The CDR3 coding sequence is TGTGCCAGCAGCGGTAGCGGGGCGCGAGTAGAGACCCAGTACTTC. Translating it yields CASSGSGARVETQYF.

The chain links TRBV6-1 to TRBJ2-7, with 11 nucleotides matching TRBD1. The CDR3 is 14 residues long. The junction had 6 bases not matched to a gene; V was cut back by 4 bases and J by 7 bases. Germline V CDR1 and CDR2: MNHNS, SASEGT. The CDR3 DNA reads TGTGCCAGCAGTGCCAGGACAGGGGGCTGGGAGCAGTACTTC. Its protein is CASSARTGGWEQYF.

This clone was observed a handful of times. This chain joins TRBV21-1 and TRBJ2-7; TRBD1 is the table's D call and was not checked against the DNA. TRBV21-1 is described as a pseudogene. CDR3 length: 14 residues. CDR3 DNA: TGTGCCAGCAAACCCTCAGGGGGCCCCTACGAGCAGTACTTC. Translation gives CASKPSGGPYEQYF.

The chain carries TRBV28 and TRBJ2-1, with 14 bases fitting TRBD2. CDR3 length: 15 residues. The ends lost 5 bases at V and 8 bases at J; junction bases unmatched: 5. The V gene's germline CDR1 is MDHEN and CDR2 SYDVKM. The CDR3 DNA sequence: TGTGCCAGCAGTGAGACTAGCGGGAGGGGTGATGAGCAGTTCTTC. Its protein product is CASSETSGRGDEQFF.

This clone was seen a few times. The chain carries TRBV29-1 and TRBJ2-5; the match to TRBD1 covers 8 bases. The DNA end is more similar to TRBJ2-7, so the J call may be wrong. This CDR3 spans 18 amino acids. The germline V gene encodes CDR1 SQVTM and CDR2 ANQGSEA. The CDR3 sequence: CSAEGCGTGIPPNYEQYF. The CDR3 nucleotides are TGCAGCGCCGAGGGTTGTGGGACAGGAATACCCCCCAACTACGAGCAGTACTTC.

The V and J genes are TRBV4-3 and TRBJ1-2; a weak D match, TRBD1 (5 bases). The V end was cut by 4 bases, the J end by 2 bases, with 8 bases between. Germline lookup yields CDR1 LGHNA and CDR2 YSLEER. CDR3 size: 13 residues. The CDR3 loop is CASSPGTNYGYTF. CDR3 DNA sequence: TGCGCCAGCAGCCCCGGGACCAACTATGGCTACACCTTC.

J is TRBJ2-1 and V is TRBV5-1, with a weak D call TRBD2 (5 bases). Trimming removed 2 bases at V and 2 bases at J, with 8 bases between. CDR3 length: 14 amino acids. Germline loops: CDR1 SGHRS, CDR2 YFSETQ. The CDR3 here is CASSFYGTYNEQFF. CDR3 nucleotide sequence: TGCGCCAGCAGCTTTTACGGGACCTACAATGAGCAGTTCTTC.

The V gene is TRBV7-3, the J gene TRBJ2-5; D ambiguous. There are 15 residues in the CDR3. Per the germline V gene, CDR1 is SGHTA and CDR2 is FQGTGA. V lost 0 bases to trimming and J lost 3 bases, with 11 bases between them. The CDR3 DNA follows: TGTGCCAGCAGCTTAACGGGCAGCAATGAAGAGACCCAGTACTTC. Amino acids: CASSLTGSNEETQYF.

The V call is TRBV15, the J call TRBJ2-1, with D possibly TRBD1 on 6 matching bases. V was trimmed by 5 bases and J by 1 base, leaving 18 bases between them. Germline values: CDR1 LNHNV, CDR2 YYDKDF (reference sequence). The CDR3 is 17 amino acids. CDR3 nucleotide sequence: TGTGCCACCAGCCTTGGAGCAGGGGCGATTTCCTACAATGAGCAGTTCTTC. This translates into CATSLGAGAISYNEQFF.

DNA of the CDR3: TGTGCCAGCAGTGAAGGGAGCATACAAGAGACCCAGTACTTC. This translates into CASSEGSIQETQYF. This rearrangement joins TRBV2 to TRBJ2-5, with D unclear. The CDR3 length is 14 residues. V was shortened by 1 base and J by 2 bases, with 8 bases between the two germline ends. Germline V gene sequence: CDR1 SNHLY, CDR2 FYNNEI.

This clone was found a few times. The CDR3 DNA follows: TGTGCCAGCAGTGATTTTTTAGGCAGGAGTAACATTCAGTACTTC. This sequence encodes CASSDFLGRSNIQYF. The chain joins TRBV6-1 to TRBJ2-4; D unclear. The CDR3 runs 15 residues. From germline, CDR1 is MNHNS and CDR2 SASEGT. With 3 bases removed from V and 7 bases from J, the gap between germline ends came to 16 bases.

V and J are TRBV19 and TRBJ2-7; 9 nucleotides match TRBD1. V gave up 6 bases and J gave up 2 bases; unmatched junction bases: 5. Germline-derived CDR1 and CDR2 are LNHDA and SQIVND (reference sequence). This CDR3 has 14 amino acids. The CDR3 spells CASSQTGGTYEQYF. The CDR3 nucleotides are TGTGCCAGTAGCCAGACAGGGGGAACCTACGAGCAGTACTTC.

This clone was observed a few times. This chain uses TRBV19 with TRBJ2-1, with D uncertain. Germline CDR1 is LNHDA and CDR2 is SQIVND (reference sequence). This CDR3 has 16 residues. The V end was cut by 4 bases, the J end by 8 bases, with 21 bases between. The CDR3 bases are TGTGCCAGTAGTAGGCAGGTGGTACGGGCTGACGATGAGCAGTTCTTC. It encodes CASSRQVVRADDEQFF.

This chain uses TRBV19 with TRBJ2-1; D possibly corresponds to TRBD2 (5 bases). The CDR3 runs to 14 residues. Trimming removed 3 bases from V and 4 bases from J, with 10 bases in between. Germline V gives CDR1 LNHDA, CDR2 SQIVND (reference sequence). As DNA, the CDR3 is TGTGCCAGTAGTATCGGGATCAGTTACAATGAGCAGTTCTTC. It yields the protein CASSIGISYNEQFF.

The rearrangement links TRBV5-6 to TRBJ2-1; D remains ambiguous. CDR3 length: 12 residues. The germline CDR1 and CDR2 sequences are SGHDT and YYEEEE. V dropped 2 bases and J dropped 9 bases, with 9 bases sitting between them. Here the CDR3 DNA reads TGTGCCAGCAGCTTCGAAGCGTTTGAGCAGTTCTTC. Amino acid sequence: CASSFEAFEQFF.

V is TRBV9 and J is TRBJ2-7; D is possibly TRBD1 (6 bases). The CDR3 runs to 13 residues. V lost 4 bases and J lost 1, with 9 bases in between. Germline loops: CDR1 SGDLS, CDR2 YYNGEE. The CDR3 sequence is CASSRQDSYEQYF. The DNA for the CDR3 is TGTGCCAGCAGCCGACAGGATTCCTACGAGCAGTACTTC.

The chain carries TRBV20-1 and TRBJ2-7, with D possibly being TRBD1 (5 bases). The CDR3 contains 11 residues. V was shortened by 4 bases and J by 4 bases, with 8 bases between the two germline ends. Germline V lookup: CDR1 DFQATT, CDR2 SNEGSKA (reference sequence). The CDR3 DNA follows: TGCAGTGCTACCCCAGGGTACGAGCAGTACTTC. Translation gives CSATPGYEQYF.

The V and J genes are TRBV27 and TRBJ2-5; 10 bases are shared with TRBD1. This CDR3 is built from 17 residues. CDR1 MNHEY and CDR2 SMNVEV come from the germline V gene (reference sequence). The V segment lost 2 bases and the J segment 7 bases; nucleotides outside the gene matches: 13. DNA of the CDR3: TGTGCCAGCAGTTTAACCTCCGGACAGGGGGACCCTAGGACCCAGTACTTC. It yields the protein CASSLTSGQGDPRTQYF.

The sample holds many counts of this clone. The CDR3 bases are TGTGCCAGCAGCTCCCCCTCTAGGCAAACGCAGTATTTT. It translates to CASSSPSRQTQYF. J is TRBJ2-3 and V is TRBV28; D is uncertain. This CDR3 contains 13 residues. CDR1 is MDHEN and CDR2 is SYDVKM in the germline V gene. V was cut by 6 bases and J by 9 bases, with 16 bases left in between.

The V gene is TRBV7-8, the J gene TRBJ2-1, with D possibly being TRBD2 (6 bases). The CDR3 extends over 16 amino acids. CDR1 SGHVS and CDR2 FQNEAQ come from the germline V gene. V was shortened by 4 bases and J by 0 bases, with 13 bases between the two germline ends. CDR3 protein: CASSSRAGSSYNEQFF. The CDR3 bases are TGTGCCAGCAGCTCCCGTGCGGGGAGCTCCTACAATGAGCAGTTCTTC.

The CDR3 nucleotides are TGTGCCAGCAGCCCCCAATTACAGGGGGCCGGGGAGCTGTTTTTT. Its translation: CASSPQLQGAGELFF. V gene TRBV9 combines with J gene TRBJ2-2; TRBD1 agrees at 8 bases. V shed 4 bases and J 6 bases; nucleotides not matched to a gene: 8. The length of the CDR3 is 15 residues. CDR1 SGDLS and CDR2 YYNGEE come from the germline V gene.

The V call is TRBV7-9, the J call TRBJ1-1, with D hard to call. The CDR3 totals 13 residues. Germline assignment: CDR1 SEHNR and CDR2 FQNEAQ (reference sequence). With 5 bases removed from V and 1 base from J, the gap between germline ends came to 8 bases. The CDR3 here is CASSPHANTEAFF. CDR3 DNA: TGTGCCAGCAGCCCACACGCGAACACTGAAGCTTTCTTT.

This sequence joins TRBV4-2 and TRBJ2-7, with 11 bases matching TRBD2. The germline gives CDR1 LGHNA, CDR2 YNFKEQ. V trimming: 1 base; J trimming: 3 bases; junction bases outside the gene matches: 14. This CDR3 is 19 amino acids long. DNA for the CDR3: TGTGCCAGCAGCCAAGCTCCCCTAGCGGGAGGTCCTTTAGGCTACGAGCAGTACTTC. Translating it yields CASSQAPLAGGPLGYEQYF.

CDR3 DNA: TGTGCCAGCAGCCAGGGCCGTACTAGCGGGAGGCAAGAGACCCAGTACTTC. As protein: CASSQGRTSGRQETQYF. The chain is built from TRBV7-2 and TRBJ2-5; 12 positions match TRBD2. The CDR3 is 17 amino acids. The J segment lost 2 bases and the V segment lost 5 bases, leaving 9 bases of the junction unmatched. The germline gives CDR1 SGHTA, CDR2 FQGNSA.